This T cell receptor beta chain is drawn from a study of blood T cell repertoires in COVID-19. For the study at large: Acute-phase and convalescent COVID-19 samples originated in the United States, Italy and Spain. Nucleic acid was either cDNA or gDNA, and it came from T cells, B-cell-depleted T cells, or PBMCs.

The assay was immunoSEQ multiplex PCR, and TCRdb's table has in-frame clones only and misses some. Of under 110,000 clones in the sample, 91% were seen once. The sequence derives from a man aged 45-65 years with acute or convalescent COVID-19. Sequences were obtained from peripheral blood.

The CDR3 DNA reads TGTGCCAGCAGTTTATCGAGGGCGCGTGAGCAGTTCTTC. This encodes CASSLSRAREQFF. The chain employs TRBV27 and TRBJ2-1; tentatively, D is TRBD2 (5 bases). Between the trimmed V and J ends, which lost 0 bases and 9 bases, there was a span of 9 bases. The CDR3 totals 13 residues. Per germline, CDR1 MNHEY and CDR2 SMNVEV (reference sequence).